This T cell receptor beta chain appears in the sequencing data of a study of regulatory T cells. Every patient with CD3G deficiency had evidence of autoimmunity. At testing, patients were 2 to 39 years old, with reduced naive and increased memory T-cell proportions. The study, taken as a whole, reports: Hydrophobic residues at CDR3 positions 6 and 7 were enriched in conventional CD4+ T cells of CD3G-deficient patients. Skewed V and J usage and few unique V-J pairs marked patient repertoires, most in Tregs.

V shed 6 bases and J 2 bases; nucleotides not matched to a gene: 6. This CDR3 has 15 residues. Germline V CDR1 and CDR2: MDHEN, SYDVKM. Amplification used 52 TRBV primers and 13 TRBJ primers. Data came from immunoSEQ multiplex PCR; TCRdb stores just in-frame clones and leaves some out. The sample has approximately 29,000 clones; about 93% are singletons. As regards this clone: Its specificity is unknown.

The sample consisted of conventional CD4+ T cells sorted from blood. The receptor was derived from a child aged 2-15 years with CD3G deficiency. The chain couples TRBV28 to TRBJ1-3; 8 bases are shared with TRBD1. This CDR3 reads CASRSTGGPGNTIYF. Written as DNA, the CDR3 is TGTGCCAGCAGATCCACAGGGGGACCTGGAAACACCATATATTTT.